The clone carrying this T cell receptor (beta chain) has at least ten counts. The antigen remains unidentified. V lost 2 bases to trimming and J lost 7 bases, with 9 bases between them. CDR3 length: 13 residues. RNA transcripts gave rise to amplified TCR beta CDR3 regions. A first-round RT-PCR of the TCR CDR3 used the HTBI primer set. TCRdb analysed the multiplex PCR reads with MiXCR anew, one entry per CDR3 protein. This sample carries around 600,000 distinct CDR3 sequences, around 15% of them seen once, and the ten largest clones take around 12%. This sample was included in a study of T cells in Graves' hyperthyroidism and ophthalmopathy. Study-level information: At the time of initial diagnosis and before any treatment, peripheral blood was collected. Study-level points and caveats: Most thyroid clonotypes with frequency above 0.001 were detected in blood.

This sample holds PBMCs from approximately 10 ml fresh peripheral blood. Material: blood. The TCR comes from a woman aged 45 to 65 with Graves' ophthalmopathy. V is TRBV12-3 or TRBV12-4 and J is TRBJ2-1; no definite D call. CDR3 in amino acids: CASSLWQPNEQFF. The CDR3 DNA reads as TGTGCCAGCAGTTTATGGCAGCCAAATGAGCAGTTCTTC.